A single sample gave rise to the 32 T cell receptor beta chains below, sequenced in a study of blood T cells in healthy people across ages. The second PCR ran about 6 to 12 cycles with a sample-barcoded 5' primer and J-beta primers. Via MiXCR, TCRdb re-called the 5' RACE reads, giving one row per CDR3 protein. Of 710,000 or so distinct CDR3 sequences listed, around a fifth were seen once; the top ten hold 22%. Sample: blood. These receptors were obtained from a man in his 70s in good health.

V is TRBV28 and J is TRBJ2-3; TRBD2 aligns across 10 bases. The CDR3 length is 16 residues. Germline lookup yields CDR1 MDHEN and CDR2 SYDVKM. With V trimmed by 4 bases and J by 6 bases, 10 bases remained unmatched. The CDR3 DNA reads TGTGCCAGCAGTTCCATCTCCGGGACTAGCGCCGATACGCAGTATTTT. This sequence encodes CASSSISGTSADTQYF.

The V gene is TRBV25-1, the J gene TRBJ2-5, with 12 bases fitting TRBD2. Matching the DNA end better, TRBJ2-1 makes the J call doubtful. The germline V gene has CDR1 MGHDK and CDR2 SYGVNS. The CDR3 loop spans 13 amino acids. The CDR3 DNA reads as TGTGCCACACAGACTAGCGGGAGTAATGAGCAGTTCTTC. Amino acids: CATQTSGSNEQFF.

DNA of the CDR3: TGTGCCAGCAGTTCCAACAGGGCGGGTGGCTACACCTTC. Protein: CASSSNRAGGYTF. This chain links TRBV6-6 with TRBJ1-2, with D maybe TRBD1 (6 bases). The CDR3 runs to 13 residues. Trimming took off 4 bases at V and 7 bases at J, with 13 bases between the two ends. The germline CDR1 and CDR2 sequences are MNHNY and SVGAGI (reference sequence).

There are a few counts of this clonotype. The chain uses TRBV12-3 or TRBV12-4 and TRBJ2-7; TRBD1 matches 7 bases. After removal of 7 bases from V and 2 bases from J, the junction contained 5 bases not matched to a gene. The CDR3 has 13 amino acids. As DNA, the CDR3 is TGTGCCAGCACCGAGGGGGCTACCTACGAGCAGTACGTC. Amino acid sequence: CASTEGATYEQYV.

The chain employs TRBV20-1 and TRBJ2-2; 7 nucleotides align to TRBD2. Unmatched junction bases numbered 18, after V lost 1 base and J lost 7 bases. Germline V CDR1 and CDR2: DFQATT, SNEGSKA (reference sequence). This CDR3 comprises 18 residues. This CDR3 is CSARAPSGGPVQVGELFF. The CDR3 nucleotides are TGCAGTGCTAGAGCTCCGTCGGGGGGACCAGTTCAAGTCGGGGAGCTGTTTTTT.

This clonotype was picked up a small number of times. The rearrangement uses TRBV7-2 and TRBJ2-5; 7 bases fit TRBD2. V gave up 4 bases and J gave up 1 base; unmatched junction bases: 6. CDR3 length: 15 residues. Germline V gene lookup returns CDR1 SGHTA and CDR2 FQGNSA. Here the CDR3 DNA reads TGTGCCAGCAGCTCTCCGCGGACTAGCCAAGAGACCCAGTACTTC. Encoded protein: CASSSPRTSQETQYF.

The chain combines TRBV29-1 with TRBJ2-6; no clear D gene. Germline assignment: CDR1 SQVTM and CDR2 ANQGSEA. V gave up 2 bases and J gave up 2 bases, with 4 bases separating them. The CDR3 consists of 13 residues. CDR3 in amino acids: CSVESTGANVLTF. CDR3 bases: TGCAGCGTTGAAAGTACTGGGGCCAACGTCCTGACTTTC.

This clonotype was observed a few times. The rearrangement links TRBV10-3 to TRBJ2-7; D remains ambiguous. Germline V gives CDR1 ENHRY, CDR2 SYGVKD. V lost 2 bases and J 5 bases, leaving 13 bases between the germline ends. CDR3 length: 14 residues. CDR3 sequence: CAISEVAFANEQYF. The CDR3 nucleotides read TGTGCCATCAGTGAGGTGGCTTTTGCTAACGAGCAGTACTTC.

This clonotype was detected a few times. The genes are TRBV7-9 and TRBJ1-2; D may be TRBD1 (6 bases). Germline V CDR1 and CDR2: SEHNR, FQNEAQ (reference sequence). This CDR3 region has 14 residues. With 3 bases removed from V and 6 bases from J, the gap between germline ends came to 14 bases. The CDR3 nucleotides read TGTGCCAGCAGCTTCCGGGACACCTTCCATGGCTACACCTTC. Amino acid sequence: CASSFRDTFHGYTF.

Concerning this clonotype itself: The junction does not match germline at one end; this may be a read error. The chain's CDR3 is CSVRPVDGTGPEKLFF. The CDR3 DNA is TGCAGTGTTAGACCGGTGGATGGGACAGGGCCGGAAAAACTGTTTTTT. V usage is TRBV20-1 and J usage is TRBJ1-4, with 9 bases matching TRBD1. Germline assignment: CDR1 DFQATT and CDR2 SNEGSKA (reference sequence). The CDR3 has 16 amino acids.

The V gene is TRBV20-1, the J gene TRBJ2-7; 9 nucleotides match TRBD2. CDR1 DFQATT and CDR2 SNEGSKA come from the germline V gene (reference sequence). The CDR3 covers 15 residues. V was pared by 5 bases and J by 3 bases, with 11 bases of the junction left unmatched. CDR3 in amino acids: CSAPIAGEVNYEQYF. In DNA, the CDR3 is TGCAGTGCTCCAATAGCGGGGGAGGTAAACTACGAGCAGTACTTC.

A few counts support this clonotype. The chain is built from TRBV4-1 and TRBJ1-2, with TRBD1 matching over 9 bases. The germline CDR1 and CDR2 sequences are MGHRA and YSYEKL. The CDR3 length is 14 residues. V shed 0 bases, J shed 5 bases, and the junction held 1 base outside the gene matches. CDR3 region: CASSQEQGAYGYTF. The CDR3 DNA sequence: TGCGCCAGCAGCCAAGAACAGGGGGCTTATGGCTACACCTTC.

The genes are TRBV18 and TRBJ1-1, with a possible D match to TRBD1 (6 bases). V lost 6 bases and J lost 3, with 14 bases in between. This CDR3 comprises 14 residues. The germline V gene has CDR1 KGHSH and CDR2 LQKENI. Here the CDR3 DNA reads TGTGCCAGCTCTCGCGGGGGCCGGGACACTGAAGCTTTCTTT. Its protein product is CASSRGGRDTEAFF. Drawing the rest from reference TRBV18 and TRBJ1-1, the complete variable domain is NAGVMQNPRHLVRRRGQEARLRCSPMKGHSHVYWYRQLPEEGLKFMVYLQKENIIDESGMPKERFSAEFPKEGPSILRIQQVVRGDSAAYFCASSRGGRDTEAFFGQGTRLTVV.

This clonotype has only a few counts. This rearrangement joins TRBV5-1 to TRBJ1-1; D call uncertain. V lost 2 bases and J 3 bases, leaving 8 bases between the germline ends. Per the germline V gene, CDR1 is SGHRS and CDR2 is YFSETQ. The CDR3 runs to 13 residues. As DNA, the CDR3 is TGCGCCAGCAGCTTTGATCCGGACACTGAAGCTTTCTTT. Encoded protein: CASSFDPDTEAFF.

The chain combines TRBV27 with TRBJ1-6; 9 nucleotides line up with TRBD1. The CDR3 has 17 residues. From germline, CDR1 is MNHEY and CDR2 SMNVEV (reference sequence). V shed 4 bases and J 3 bases; nucleotides not matched to a gene: 7. The CDR3 spells CASSSPGTGLYNSPLHF. The CDR3 nucleotides read TGTGCCAGCAGTTCCCCCGGGACAGGGCTCTATAATTCACCCCTCCACTTT.

The V gene is TRBV2, the J gene TRBJ1-4; D is unclear. Germline loops: CDR1 SNHLY, CDR2 FYNNEI. The V gene lost 4 bases and the J gene lost 7 bases, with 19 bases spanning the gap. The CDR3 covers 16 residues. The CDR3, as DNA: TGTGCCAGCAGTGGTGAAGGGCCGATAGGTGGTGAAAAACTGTTTTTT. Its translation: CASSGEGPIGGEKLFF.

The chain carries TRBV7-6 and TRBJ2-5; TRBD1 agrees at 10 bases. The J call is uncertain, as TRBJ2-7 better fits the DNA end. This CDR3 spans 16 amino acids. Germline assignment: CDR1 SGHVS and CDR2 FNYEAQ. The chain's CDR3 is CASSPPPGQGSHEQYF. The CDR3 nucleotides read TGTGCCAGCAGTCCACCACCGGGACAGGGGAGCCACGAGCAGTACTTC.

This clonotype was observed many times. The V call is TRBV12-3 or TRBV12-4, the J call TRBJ1-3, with D possibly being TRBD1 (6 bases). Trimming left V 3 bases short and J 0 bases short, with 15 bases between. The CDR3 consists of 17 residues. Here the CDR3 DNA reads TGTGCCAGCAGTTTGAGGGGGACCGGGAGCTCTGGAAACACCATATATTTT. It translates to CASSLRGTGSSGNTIYF.

CDR3 loop: CASSSPLTSALADTGELFF. The CDR3 DNA sequence: TGTGCCAGCAGTTCTCCCCTAACTAGCGCTCTAGCGGACACCGGGGAGCTGTTTTTT. The rearrangement uses TRBV6-5 and TRBJ2-2, with 7 bases lining up with TRBD2. The CDR3 sequence is 19 residues long. V lost 4 bases, J lost 3 bases, and 17 bases stayed unmatched. Per germline, CDR1 MNHEY and CDR2 SVGAGI.

This clonotype was seen a few times. The chain employs TRBV20-1 and TRBJ1-6; D ambiguous. CDR3 length: 13 residues. Trimming removed 6 bases from V and 7 bases from J, with 13 bases in between. Germline V gene data show CDR1 as DFQATT and CDR2 as SNEGSKA (reference sequence). In DNA, the CDR3 is TGCAGTGCCCACGGACGGAGCAATTCACCCCTCCACTTT. This codes for CSAHGRSNSPLHF.

The chain couples TRBV2 to TRBJ2-1, with D uncertain. The germline V gene has CDR1 SNHLY and CDR2 FYNNEI. CDR3 length equals 15 residues. Trimming left V 6 bases short and J 1 base short, with 13 bases between. The CDR3, as DNA: TGTGCCAGCAGCCTTATCCCGCGTTCCTACAATGAGCAGTTCTTC. Translation gives CASSLIPRSYNEQFF.

The CDR3 loop reads CASSYLAGATYEQYF. The CDR3 DNA follows: TGTGCCAGCAGTTATCTAGCGGGGGCAACCTACGAGCAGTACTTC. This rearrangement joins TRBV6-2 or TRBV6-3 to TRBJ2-7; 10 bases align to TRBD2. The CDR3 has 15 amino acids. Germline assignment: CDR1 MNHEY and CDR2 SVGEGT. V was pared by 3 bases and J by 2 bases, with 4 bases of the junction left unmatched.

The chain recombines TRBV29-1 with TRBJ2-1; 7 bases agree with TRBD2. CDR3 length: 11 amino acids. V shed 5 bases and J 8 bases; nucleotides not matched to a gene: 3. The V gene's germline CDR1 is SQVTM and CDR2 ANQGSEA. CDR3 sequence reads: CSVRLAHEQFF. DNA for the CDR3: TGCAGCGTTAGACTAGCTCATGAGCAGTTCTTC.

The rearrangement links TRBV28 to TRBJ2-7; possibly TRBD1 for D (6 bases). Per germline, CDR1 MDHEN and CDR2 SYDVKM. The V gene lost 7 bases and the J gene lost 3 bases, with 19 bases spanning the gap. CDR3 size: 15 residues. This chain's CDR3 is CASNPGGQNVYEQYF. As DNA, the CDR3 is TGTGCCAGCAATCCCGGCGGACAGAACGTCTACGAGCAGTACTTC. Based on the CDR3 plus reference TRBV28 and TRBJ2-7, the full variable domain is DVKVTQSSRYLVKRTGEKVFLECVQDMDHENMFWYRQDPGLGLRLIYFSYDVKMKEKGDIPEGYSVSREKKERFSLILESASTNQTSMYLCASNPGGQNVYEQYFGPGTRLTVT.

This clonotype was picked up a small number of times. At one end the junction does not follow the germline gene, possibly because of a read error. The chain couples TRBV14 to TRBJ1-4; D is undetermined. CDR1 and CDR2 from the germline V gene are SGHDN and FVKESK. CDR3 length: 13 amino acids. In DNA form, the CDR3 reads TGTGCCAGCAGCCAGCGGAGGAATGAAAAACTGGTTTTT. It translates to CASSQRRNEKLVF.

The chain joins TRBV6-5 to TRBJ2-7; 7 nucleotides line up with TRBD1. Germline lookup yields CDR1 MNHEY and CDR2 SVGAGI. CDR3 length: 12 amino acids. V dropped 11 bases and J dropped 2; count of bases not matched to a gene: 6. CDR3 amino acids: CAAGQVPYEQYV. CDR3 DNA: TGTGCCGCCGGACAGGTCCCCTACGAGCAGTACGTC.

The rearrangement joins TRBV5-1 to TRBJ2-3; D unresolved. Trimming removed 0 bases at V and 4 bases at J, with 9 bases between. The CDR3 sequence is 14 residues long. CDR1 and CDR2 (germline): SGHRS, YFSETQ. The CDR3 region is CASSLDSNPDTQYF. The CDR3 DNA is TGCGCCAGCAGCTTGGACTCAAATCCAGATACGCAGTATTTT. Full variable domain (outside the CDR3, taken from reference TRBV5-1 and TRBJ2-3): KAGVTQTPRYLIKTRGQQVTLSCSPISGHRSVSWYQQTPGQGLQFLFEYFSETQRNKGNFPGRFSGRQFSNSRSEMNVSTLELGDSALYLCASSLDSNPDTQYFGPGTRLTVL.

A note on this clonotype: A much larger clone lies a single base off, so this may be a read error. The genes are TRBV18 and TRBJ1-2; 7 bases align to TRBD1. Germline-derived CDR1 and CDR2 are KGHSH and LQKENI. The CDR3 sequence is 13 residues long. The CDR3 loop reads CVSQTGTDYGYTF. In DNA form, the CDR3 reads TGTGTCAGCCAAACCGGGACAGATTATGGCTACACCTTC.

This chain uses TRBV24-1 with TRBJ2-1, with 7 bases identical to TRBD2. V gave up 4 bases and J gave up 2 bases; unmatched junction bases: 10. Germline CDR1 and CDR2: KGHDR and SFDVKD. The CDR3 contains 17 residues. CDR3 bases: TGTGCCACCAGTGAGCATGCTAGCGGCCTTACCTACAATGAGCAGTTCTTC. As protein: CATSEHASGLTYNEQFF.

In its sample, this clonotype was seen a few times. The V and J genes are TRBV7-9 and TRBJ2-5, with TRBD1 matching over 7 bases. From germline, CDR1 is SEHNR and CDR2 FQNEAQ (reference sequence). CDR3 length equals 13 residues. Losses at the gene ends were 2 bases for V and 11 bases for J; bases not matched to a gene: 8. The CDR3 reads CASSLSYRGEQYF. DNA for the CDR3: TGTGCCAGCAGCTTAAGTTACAGGGGAGAGCAGTACTTC.

The V and J genes are TRBV9 and TRBJ2-5; 8 nucleotides match TRBD2. This CDR3 is 15 amino acids long. Germline loops: CDR1 SGDLS, CDR2 YYNGEE. Trimming at V came to 0 bases and at J to 1 base, leaving 2 bases not matched to a gene. CDR3 in amino acids: CASSVVSGIQETQYF. CDR3 DNA sequence: TGTGCCAGCAGCGTAGTTAGCGGGATCCAAGAGACCCAGTACTTC.

In its sample, this clonotype was seen a few times. This rearrangement joins TRBV20-1 to TRBJ2-5, with 12 positions matching TRBD2. With the DNA end fitting TRBJ2-1 better, the J assignment may be wrong. CDR3 length: 16 residues. Germline values: CDR1 DFQATT, CDR2 SNEGSKA (reference sequence). The CDR3 region is CSARVGLAGGLDEQFF. The CDR3 region has the DNA TGCAGTGCTAGAGTGGGGCTAGCGGGGGGGCTCGATGAGCAGTTCTTC.